Listed below are T cell receptor beta chains from one sample, sequenced in a study of T cells after posttransplantation cyclophosphamide. Method: immunoSEQ multiplex PCR; TCRdb's copy keeps in-frame clones and lacks some. The repertoire consists of roughly 26,000 clones, none detected only once. The sample taken for sequencing was PBMCs. These TCRs come from a man over 45 in good health, CMV-negative, and a related stem cell transplant donor. CDR3s include the opening cysteine and the closing phenylalanine or tryptophan. A D gene is named only where the DNA matches it firmly. Sizes are listed as once, few or many counts, or a class when the clone is expanded.

size	V	J	D	DNA	CDR3
many	TRBV4-1	TRBJ1-2	TRBD1	TGCGCCAGCAGCCAAGAGCGGGGCAGGGGGCCAGGGGGTCGTGGCTACACCTTC	CASSQERGRGPGGRGYTF
many	TRBV9	TRBJ2-7	-	TGTGCCAGCAGCGTCTGGGGGGATAGCTCCTACGAGCAGTACTTC	CASSVWGDSSYEQYF
many	TRBV6-6	TRBJ1-2	TRBD1	TGTGCCAGCAAGCTCCGGGACAGGAACTATGGCTACACCTTC	CASKLRDRNYGYTF
many	TRBV29-1	TRBJ2-1	-	TGCAGCGTACTGTACGGGGGGCATAGGAATGAGCAGTTCTTC	CSVLYGGHRNEQFF
medium-sized	TRBV6-5	TRBJ1-1	-	TGTGCCAACCCAGGGTGGGCTTTCTTT	CANPGWAFF
many	TRBV14	TRBJ2-2	-	TGTGCCAGCAGCCAAGGATTTGGCACCGCGAACACCGGGGAGCTGTTTTTT	CASSQGFGTANTGELFF
many	TRBV5-1	TRBJ2-2	TRBD1	TGCGCCAGCAGCTCGAATGGACAGGGTGGGGAGCTGTTTTTT	CASSSNGQGGELFF
many	TRBV18	TRBJ2-7	TRBD2	TGTGCCAGCTCACCACTCGTGCGGGGCGGGGGCGAGCAGTACTTC	CASSPLVRGGGEQYF
many	TRBV2	TRBJ1-4	TRBD1	TGTGCCAGCCGCTCAACAGGGGGCGTATTTGAAAAACTGTTTTTT	CASRSTGGVFEKLFF
many	TRBV30	TRBJ1-5	-	TGTGCCTGGACCGGGATTAGCAATCAGCCCCAGCATTTT	CAWTGISNQPQHF